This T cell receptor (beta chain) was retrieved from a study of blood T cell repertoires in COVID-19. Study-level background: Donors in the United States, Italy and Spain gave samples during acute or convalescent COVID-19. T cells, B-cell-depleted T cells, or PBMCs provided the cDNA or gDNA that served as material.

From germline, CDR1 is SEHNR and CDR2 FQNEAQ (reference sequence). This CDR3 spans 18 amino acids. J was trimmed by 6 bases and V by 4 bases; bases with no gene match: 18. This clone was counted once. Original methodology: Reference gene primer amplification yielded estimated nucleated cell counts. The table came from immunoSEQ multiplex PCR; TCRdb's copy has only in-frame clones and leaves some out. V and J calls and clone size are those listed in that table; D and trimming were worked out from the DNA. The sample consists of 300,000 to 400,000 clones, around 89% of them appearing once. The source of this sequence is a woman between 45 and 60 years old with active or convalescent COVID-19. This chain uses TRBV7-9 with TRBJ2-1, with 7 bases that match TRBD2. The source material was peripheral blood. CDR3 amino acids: CASSWTNLRERSRNEQFF. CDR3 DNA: TGTGCCAGCAGCTGGACTAATTTGCGGGAGAGGTCTCGCAATGAGCAGTTCTTC.